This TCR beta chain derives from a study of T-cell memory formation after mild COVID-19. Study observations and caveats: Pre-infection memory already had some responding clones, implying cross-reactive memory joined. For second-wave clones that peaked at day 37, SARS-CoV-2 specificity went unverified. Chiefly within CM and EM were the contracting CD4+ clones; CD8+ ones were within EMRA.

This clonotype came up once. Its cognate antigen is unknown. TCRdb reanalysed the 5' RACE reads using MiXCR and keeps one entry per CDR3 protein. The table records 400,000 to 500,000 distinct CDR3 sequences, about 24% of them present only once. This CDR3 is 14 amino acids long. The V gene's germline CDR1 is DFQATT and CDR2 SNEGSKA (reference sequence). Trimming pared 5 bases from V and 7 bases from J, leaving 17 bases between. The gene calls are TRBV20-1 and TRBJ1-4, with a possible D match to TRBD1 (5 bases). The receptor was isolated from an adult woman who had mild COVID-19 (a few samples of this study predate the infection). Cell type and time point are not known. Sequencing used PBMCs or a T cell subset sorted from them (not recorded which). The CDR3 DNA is TGCAGTGCTGCGATTCTATCGAGGGGTGAAAAACTGTTTTTT. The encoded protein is CSAAILSRGEKLFF.